Listed below are T cell receptor beta chains from one sample, sequenced in a study of memory CD4+ T cells and cytomegalovirus serostatus. Repertoires were generated with immunoSEQ multiplex PCR, while TCRdb's copy carries only in-frame clones and drops some. This table holds fewer than 40,000 clones, 79% found once. The sequencing input was memory CD4+ T cells from blood. Receptors originate from an adult in good health and CMV-seropositive. Both conserved end residues are part of each CDR3. The order of the fields is clone size, D gene, V gene, J gene, CDR3 protein, CDR3 DNA. A D gene is named only where the DNA matches it firmly. For some rows the clone size is stated as once, few or many, or as a class when expanded; others skip it.

size: NA
D: NA
V: TRBV25-1
J: TRBJ2-1
CDR3: CASSEYAQGFDNEQFF
DNA: TGTGCCAGCAGTGAATATGCCCAGGGGTTCGACAATGAGCAGTTCTTC

size: NA
D: TRBD1
V: TRBV10-3
J: TRBJ1-5
CDR3: CASRRAAGTGLSNQPQHF
DNA: TGTGCCAGCAGGCGGGCAGCCGGGACAGGTCTTAGCAATCAGCCCCAGCATTTT

size: NA
D: NA
V: TRBV15
J: TRBJ1-3
CDR3: CATSRGRANSGNTIYF
DNA: TGTGCCACCAGCAGAGGAAGGGCCAACTCTGGAAACACCATATATTTT

size: NA
D: NA
V: TRBV28
J: TRBJ1-1
CDR3: CASSLGRMGNTEAFF
DNA: TGTGCCAGCAGTTTAGGGAGGATGGGAAACACTGAAGCTTTCTTT

size: NA
D: NA
V: TRBV9
J: TRBJ1-3
CDR3: CASSVGGARGNTIYF
DNA: TGTGCCAGCAGCGTAGGGGGAGCCAGAGGAAACACCATATATTTT

size: NA
D: NA
V: TRBV4-1
J: TRBJ1-1
CDR3: CASSQDIGTVNTEAFF
DNA: TGCGCCAGCAGCCAAGATATAGGAACAGTGAACACTGAAGCTTTCTTT

size: few
D: NA
V: TRBV7-9
J: TRBJ2-3
CDR3: CASSLFGSADTQYF
DNA: TGTGCCAGCAGCTTATTCGGGTCCGCAGATACGCAGTATTTT

size: NA
D: TRBD2
V: TRBV19
J: TRBJ2-7
CDR3: CASRQAGGQSSYEQYF
DNA: TGTGCCAGCCGTCAGGCGGGAGGTCAGAGCTCCTACGAGCAGTACTTC

size: NA
D: TRBD2
V: TRBV9
J: TRBJ2-2
CDR3: CASSVGPSGGAGELFF
DNA: TGTGCCAGCAGCGTAGGTCCTAGCGGGGGGGCCGGGGAGCTGTTTTTT

size: NA
D: TRBD2
V: TRBV29-1
J: TRBJ2-1
CDR3: CSVDDDFTSVLSGNEQFF
DNA: TGCAGCGTTGATGATGATTTTACTAGCGTACTATCTGGCAATGAGCAGTTCTTC

size: NA
D: TRBD2
V: TRBV19
J: TRBJ2-3
CDR3: CASSIRLAGDGDTQYF
DNA: TGTGCCAGTAGTATCAGACTAGCGGGAGATGGAGATACGCAGTATTTT

size: once
D: TRBD2
V: TRBV6-1
J: TRBJ2-2
CDR3: CASSVSGRGTGELFF
DNA: TGTGCCAGCAGTGTTAGCGGGAGAGGCACCGGGGAGCTGTTTTTT

size: NA
D: NA
V: TRBV4-1
J: TRBJ1-2
CDR3: CASSQGWGIWVDYGYTF
DNA: TGCGCCAGCAGCCAAGGTTGGGGTATCTGGGTGGACTATGGCTACACCTTC

size: NA
D: NA
V: TRBV18
J: TRBJ1-2
CDR3: CASSPRRADGYTF
DNA: TGTGCCAGCTCACCAAGGCGGGCAGATGGCTACACCTTC

size: NA
D: TRBD1
V: TRBV2
J: TRBJ1-5
CDR3: CASRAGTGHNSNQPQHF
DNA: TGTGCCAGCAGGGCCGGGACAGGGCATAATAGCAATCAGCCCCAGCATTTT

size: NA
D: TRBD1
V: TRBV2
J: TRBJ1-5
CDR3: CASSGYGTVNQPQHF
DNA: TGTGCCAGCAGTGGGTACGGGACAGTCAATCAGCCCCAGCATTTT

size: NA
D: NA
V: TRBV25-1
J: TRBJ1-2
CDR3: CASSTPEGGFDF
DNA: TGTGCCAGCAGTACACCAGAGGGAGGGTTTGACTTC

size: NA
D: NA
V: TRBV4-3
J: TRBJ2-6
CDR3: CASSQELGALASGANVLTF
DNA: TGCGCCAGCAGCCAAGAACTGGGGGCCCTCGCCTCTGGGGCCAACGTCCTGACTTTC

size: NA
D: NA
V: TRBV5-1
J: TRBJ2-3
CDR3: CASSPGLDTQYF
DNA: TGCGCCAGCAGCCCGGGACTCGATACGCAGTATTTT

size: NA
D: TRBD2
V: TRBV5-5
J: TRBJ2-3
CDR3: CASSWGGLAGSDTQYF
DNA: TGTGCCAGCAGCTGGGGGGGACTAGCGGGGTCAGATACGCAGTATTTT

size: NA
D: TRBD1
V: TRBV19
J: TRBJ2-3
CDR3: CASSFIQGASSADTQYF
DNA: TGTGCCAGTAGTTTCATACAGGGGGCCTCTTCGGCAGATACGCAGTATTTT

size: few
D: NA
V: TRBV5-5
J: TRBJ2-1
CDR3: CASSLGLRGRYNEQFF
DNA: TGTGCCAGCAGCTTGGGCCTCCGGGGGCGATACAATGAGCAGTTCTTC